One sample yielded the 19 T cell receptor beta chains listed below, sequenced in a study of blood T cells in healthy people across ages. With a J-beta primer mix and a sample-barcoded 5' primer, a second PCR ran about 7 to 12 cycles. In TCRdb, the 5' RACE reads were re-called with MiXCR into one record per CDR3 protein. The data show over a million distinct CDR3 sequences, under 30% seen once. Another study also made use of these data, one on T cells of mothers and their children.

The specimen sequenced was blood. These receptors were obtained from a girl aged 2-10 years in good health.

This chain links TRBV6-2 or TRBV6-3 with TRBJ1-5; D not certain. This CDR3 spans 13 amino acids. With 2 bases removed from V and 7 bases from J, the gap between germline ends came to 9 bases. Germline V gene sequence: CDR1 MNHEY, CDR2 SVGEGT. CDR3 sequence reads: CASSYGDGQPQHF. CDR3 coding DNA: TGTGCCAGCAGTTACGGGGATGGGCAGCCCCAGCATTTT.

The sample holds a few counts of this clonotype. The chain employs TRBV5-1 and TRBJ1-1, with D possibly matching TRBD1 (6 bases). Germline assignment: CDR1 SGHRS and CDR2 YFSETQ. V lost 2 bases to trimming and J lost 3 bases, with 14 bases between them. The CDR3 sequence is 15 residues long. The CDR3 region has the DNA TGCGCCAGCAGCTTAACACTACCAGGGGACACTGAAGCTTTCTTT. This encodes CASSLTLPGDTEAFF.

Only a few counts were recorded for this clonotype. The gene calls are TRBV29-1 and TRBJ2-1, with TRBD2 matching over 13 bases. From germline, CDR1 is SQVTM and CDR2 ANQGSEA. The length of the CDR3 is 15 residues. The J segment lost 4 bases and the V segment lost 5 bases, leaving 5 bases of the junction unmatched. The CDR3: CSVSGTSGIYNEQFF. The CDR3 region has the DNA TGCAGCGTTTCGGGGACTAGCGGGATTTACAATGAGCAGTTCTTC.

The rearrangement joins TRBV11-2 to TRBJ2-4; TRBD2 matches at 7 bases. Trimming at V came to 5 bases and at J to 1 base, leaving 2 bases not matched to a gene. The length of the CDR3 is 14 residues. Germline V gives CDR1 SGHAT, CDR2 FQNNGV. The CDR3 sequence is CASSGGDAKNIQYF. CDR3 DNA sequence: TGTGCCAGCAGCGGGGGGGATGCCAAAAACATTCAGTACTTC.

This sequence joins TRBV4-2 and TRBJ2-5; 8 positions match TRBD2. This CDR3 has 13 amino acids. Trimming at V came to 1 base and at J to 7 bases, leaving 2 bases not matched to a gene. The germline gives CDR1 LGHNA, CDR2 YNFKEQ. The CDR3 region is CASSQVAGGTQYF. The DNA for the CDR3 is TGTGCCAGCAGCCAAGTTGCGGGGGGGACCCAGTACTTC.

The chain couples TRBV5-1 to TRBJ2-4; 8 positions match TRBD1. This CDR3 comprises 14 residues. With 3 bases clipped from V and 9 bases from J, the junction kept 8 bases outside the gene matches. Germline assignment: CDR1 SGHRS and CDR2 YFSETQ. The CDR3 DNA sequence: TGCGCCAGCAGCTCTCGGACAGGGTTAGGCATTCAGTACTTC. It specifies CASSSRTGLGIQYF.

This chain connects TRBV6-2 or TRBV6-3 to TRBJ2-3, with 7 bases that match TRBD2. CDR3 length: 15 residues. The J segment lost 0 bases and the V segment lost 11 bases, leaving 11 bases of the junction unmatched. CDR1 and CDR2 (germline): MNHEY, SVGEGT. In DNA, the CDR3 is TGTGCCTGCACAGAACGGGGGGATAGCACAGATACGCAGTATTTT. The encoded protein is CACTERGDSTDTQYF.

The rearrangement uses TRBV28 and TRBJ1-2; D is unresolved. The CDR3 is 12 residues long. The V end was cut by 6 bases, the J end by 7 bases, with 12 bases between. Germline CDR1 and CDR2: MDHEN and SYDVKM. The CDR3 nucleotides read TGTGCCAGCAGCGGTCCCGCGACTGGCTACACCTTC. It encodes CASSGPATGYTF.

This clonotype has only a few counts. This chain uses TRBV14 with TRBJ2-2; D may correspond to TRBD1 or TRBD2 (5 bases each). The CDR3 is 16 residues long. Germline CDR1 SGHDN, CDR2 FVKESK. V lost 4 bases to trimming and J lost 2 bases, with 14 bases between them. DNA for the CDR3: TGTGCCAGCAGCCCACTGGGACGGTTCAACACCGGGGAGCTGTTTTTT. It codes for CASSPLGRFNTGELFF.

The V call is TRBV7-9, the J call TRBJ2-5, with D perhaps TRBD2 (8 bases). Near its end, the DNA agrees better with TRBJ2-1, so the J call may be wrong. The CDR3 sequence is 15 residues long. Germline assignment: CDR1 SEHNR and CDR2 FQNEAQ (reference sequence). DNA of the CDR3: TGTGCCAGCAGCTACATTAGCGGGACAGACAATGAGCAGTTCTTC. Protein: CASSYISGTDNEQFF.

This clonotype has more than one count but fewer than ten. CDR3 sequence: CASSLGGQGLSGEQFF. The CDR3 DNA reads TGTGCCAGCAGCTTGGGGGGGCAGGGATTGTCCGGTGAGCAGTTCTTC. This chain joins TRBV5-6 and TRBJ2-1, with D possibly being TRBD1 (6 bases). Germline V gives CDR1 SGHDT, CDR2 YYEEEE. The V end was cut by 0 bases, the J end by 9 bases, with 19 bases between. The CDR3 length is 16 residues.

V gene TRBV20-1 combines with J gene TRBJ2-3, with 7 bases that match TRBD2. Unmatched junction bases numbered 8, after V lost 3 bases and J lost 2 bases. CDR1 is DFQATT and CDR2 is SNEGSKA in the germline V gene (reference sequence). The CDR3 is made up of 15 amino acids. CDR3 residues: CSARASGYNTDTQYF. The CDR3 nucleotides are TGCAGTGCTAGGGCTAGCGGATACAACACAGATACGCAGTATTTT.

This clonotype has only a few counts. DNA of the CDR3: TGCAGTGCTAGAGATAGACTAGCGGGTTCCTACAATGAGCAGTTCTTC. It is translated as CSARDRLAGSYNEQFF. The chain carries TRBV20-1 and TRBJ2-1; 10 bases agree with TRBD2. CDR1 is DFQATT and CDR2 is SNEGSKA in the germline V gene (reference sequence). The CDR3 covers 16 residues. The V segment lost 0 bases and the J segment 1 base; nucleotides outside the gene matches: 3.

This clonotype came up a few times. The chain links TRBV6-5 to TRBJ1-2; D may be TRBD1 (6 bases). V was cut by 7 bases and J by 4 bases, with 19 bases left in between. The CDR3 has 15 residues. Germline V gives CDR1 MNHEY, CDR2 SVGAGI. This chain's CDR3 is CASNPTGILAYGYTF. DNA of the CDR3: TGTGCCAGCAACCCAACAGGGATCCTAGCCTATGGCTACACCTTC.

The chain links TRBV6-5 to TRBJ1-2; D remains unclear. Germline V lookup: CDR1 MNHEY, CDR2 SVGAGI. The CDR3 contains 14 residues. The ends were cut back, 2 bases at V and 6 bases at J, with 13 bases in the middle. In nucleotides, the CDR3 is TGTGCCAGCAGTTACCTGGCAGGTACGGATGGCTACACCTTC. Its translation: CASSYLAGTDGYTF.

The chain couples TRBV12-3 or TRBV12-4 to TRBJ2-2; D uncertain. Between the trimmed V and J ends, which lost 5 bases and 1 base, there was a span of 11 bases. There are 15 residues in the CDR3. The CDR3 sequence is CASSPLTENTGELFF. In DNA form, the CDR3 reads TGTGCCAGCAGTCCCTTAACTGAGAACACCGGGGAGCTGTTTTTT.

The genes are TRBV6-2 or TRBV6-3 and TRBJ2-7; D might be TRBD1 or TRBD2, each matching 6 bases. Germline CDR1 is MNHEY and CDR2 is SVGEGT. V lost 5 bases and J 7 bases, leaving 15 bases between the germline ends. The CDR3 is made up of 13 amino acids. In nucleotides, the CDR3 is TGTGCCAGCAGTCCAACTACAGGGAGGGAGCAGTACTTC. It is translated as CASSPTTGREQYF.

In regard to this clonotype: At one end the junction does not follow the germline gene, possibly because of a read error. V and J are TRBV28 and TRBJ2-5; 8 bases line up with TRBD2. Germline loops: CDR1 MDHEN, CDR2 SYDVKM. The CDR3 length is 16 residues. The CDR3 DNA reads TGTGCCAGCAGTTTCCGCACGGGAGGGTCCTTCGGTGAGCAGTTTTTC. It encodes CASSFRTGGSFGEQFF.

This clonotype was picked up a small number of times. The V and J genes are TRBV29-1 and TRBJ2-3, with TRBD2 as a possible D gene (6 bases). CDR1 and CDR2 from the germline V gene are SQVTM and ANQGSEA. This CDR3 is 14 amino acids long. The V end lost 3 bases, the J end lost 2 bases, and 12 bases lay between the germline ends. The CDR3 spells CSVDDGGDTDTQYF. The CDR3 DNA reads TGCAGCGTTGACGACGGGGGAGACACAGATACGCAGTATTTT.